The entry below gives a single TCR beta chain sequence along with its context. Antigen unknown. Use of 60 Vbeta and 13 Jbeta primers characterized the PCR. This table comes from immunoSEQ multiplex PCR, and its TCRdb copy is limited to in-frame clones, with some not included. This sample has 150,000 to 200,000 clones, with roughly 9.5% found just once. This sample was taken from a study of cytomegalovirus exposure and HLA in healthy donors. Whole-study context: Earlier, 150 million to 200 million T cells were analyzed, and over 95 million unique TCR beta sequences were found among them. Overall study findings and caveats: It was reported that the classifier diagnosed cytomegalovirus status with high specificity and sensitivity in both the original and validation cohorts. There was a cluster of highly shared sequence variants that was likely a sequencing artifact. Using a false discovery rate of 0.05, a later analysis showed that roughly 16,000 TCR beta sequences were associated with HLA alleles.

Between the trimmed V and J ends, which lost 6 bases and 1 base, there was a span of 15 bases. This CDR3 spans 15 amino acids. Germline V CDR1 and CDR2: MNHEY, SVGAGI. Sequencing was done on a sample of PBMCs. This rearrangement joins TRBV6-5 to TRBJ2-5; D is perhaps TRBD1 (5 bases). The source of this sequence is a young woman in good health and CMV-seropositive. CDR3 in amino acids: CASSPIDRAQETQYF. The DNA for the CDR3 is TGTGCCAGCAGCCCAATAGACAGAGCCCAAGAGACCCAGTACTTC.